The next 15 T cell receptor beta chains were all read from a single sample in a study of shared clonotypes between healthy human individuals. Measured with immunoSEQ multiplex PCR; TCRdb has only the in-frame clones, and not every one. This table has about 2.4 million clones, approximately 93% appearing once. Material: naive CD4+ T cells from PBMCs. The sample's subset: CD45RA+ positively selected. All receptors derive from a man in his late teens or twenties in good health. Some clones in this sample may be carry-over from other donors' samples.

The rearrangement joins TRBV19 to TRBJ1-2; D not certain. Trimming stripped 7 bases from V and 7 bases from J, with 22 bases between. Germline V gives CDR1 LNHDA, CDR2 SQIVND (reference sequence). This CDR3 contains 15 residues. CDR3 in DNA: TGTGCCAGTACCCAAGCCCCGGAGAAAGTAACTGGCTACACCTTC. Amino acid sequence: CASTQAPEKVTGYTF.

V usage is TRBV4-3 and J usage is TRBJ2-3; 9 positions match TRBD2. This CDR3 is built from 16 residues. The germline V gene has CDR1 LGHNA and CDR2 YSLEER. The J segment lost 0 bases and the V segment lost 6 bases, leaving 7 bases of the junction unmatched. Here the CDR3 DNA reads TGCGCCAGCAGGCGTCGACTAGCGGCTAGCACAGATACGCAGTATTTT. It encodes CASRRRLAASTDTQYF.

This chain connects TRBV7-9 to TRBJ2-3; D not certain. This CDR3 comprises 13 residues. Trimming shortened V by 6 bases and J by 5 bases, and 12 bases separated the two germline ends. Germline CDR1 is SEHNR and CDR2 is FQNEAQ (reference sequence). The CDR3 region is CASSFMGEDTQYF. The CDR3 DNA reads as TGTGCCAGCAGTTTTATGGGCGAAGATACGCAGTATTTT.

The chain uses TRBV9 and TRBJ2-6; D gene uncertain. Trimming cost V 0 bases and J 3 bases, with 4 bases left between them. CDR1 is SGDLS, CDR2 YYNGEE, per germline. The CDR3 has 14 amino acids. As DNA, the CDR3 is TGTGCCAGCAGCGTAGGCGATGGGGCCAACGTCCTGACTTTC. Its protein is CASSVGDGANVLTF. The full variable domain, in which reference TRBV9 and TRBJ2-6 provide the parts outside the CDR3, is DSGVTQTPKHLITATGQRVTLRCSPRSGDLSVYWYQQSLDQGLQFLIQYYNGEERAKGNILERFSAQQFPDLHSELNLSSLELGDSALYFCASSVGDGANVLTFGAGSRLTVL.

The chain joins TRBV7-9 to TRBJ1-3; no reliable D call. The ends were cut back, 6 bases at V and 3 bases at J, with 21 bases in the middle. Germline V gives CDR1 SEHNR, CDR2 FQNEAQ (reference sequence). The CDR3 extends over 17 amino acids. In DNA form, the CDR3 reads TGTGCCAGCAGTGGGCCCCAAAGCCAACCCGGTGGAAACACCATATATTTT. Protein product: CASSGPQSQPGGNTIYF.

This sequence joins TRBV7-2 and TRBJ2-5; 7 bases match TRBD2. Gene TRBJ2-7 matches the end of the DNA better, so the J call may be wrong. CDR1 SGHTA and CDR2 FQGNSA come from the germline V gene. This CDR3 has 15 residues. For the CDR3, the DNA is TGTGCCAGCAGCAAAGGGTTCAGCGGGACGTACGAGCAGTACTTC. Protein sequence: CASSKGFSGTYEQYF.

The rearrangement joins TRBV5-1 to TRBJ2-1; D not resolved. The length of the CDR3 is 12 residues. Germline CDR1 SGHRS, CDR2 YFSETQ. V was shortened by 2 bases and J by 10 bases, with 10 bases between the two germline ends. CDR3 coding DNA: TGCGCCAGCAGCTTTTTTGAAGGCGAGCAGTTCTTC. Translation gives CASSFFEGEQFF.

J is TRBJ2-1 and V is TRBV5-1; TRBD2 aligns across 10 bases. The V segment lost 6 bases and the J segment 8 bases; nucleotides outside the gene matches: 11. Germline V gene sequence: CDR1 SGHRS, CDR2 YFSETQ. This CDR3 comprises 15 residues. CDR3 nucleotide sequence: TGCGCCAGCATCAGAGCGGGAGGGACGTGGGATGAGCAGTTCTTC. It translates to CASIRAGGTWDEQFF.

This clone was seen only a few times. Additional DNA sequences in this sample encode the identical CDR3. The chain is built from TRBV7-3 and TRBJ2-3; a possible D gene is TRBD1 (5 bases). The CDR3 is made up of 14 amino acids. Germline V gene lookup returns CDR1 SGHTA and CDR2 FQGTGA. Trimming took off 4 bases at V and 2 bases at J, with 10 bases between the two ends. This chain's CDR3 is CASSSRQSTDTQYF. CDR3 nucleotide sequence: TGTGCCAGCAGCTCAAGACAGTCCACAGATACGCAGTATTTT.

The chain carries TRBV7-2 and TRBJ1-2; 7 bases map to TRBD1. V was pared by 5 bases and J by 4 bases, with 7 bases of the junction left unmatched. The CDR3 has 14 residues. Germline assignment: CDR1 SGHTA and CDR2 FQGNSA. This CDR3 is CASSPQGRVYGYTF. CDR3 DNA: TGTGCCAGCAGCCCACAGGGGAGGGTCTATGGCTACACCTTC.

The chain has TRBV25-1 and TRBJ2-1; D remains ambiguous. This CDR3 has 12 amino acids. Trimming cost V 0 bases and J 10 bases, with 7 bases left between them. From germline, CDR1 is MGHDK and CDR2 SYGVNS. The CDR3 DNA reads TGTGCCAGCAGTGAATACGTCAGGGAGCAGTTCTTC. It specifies CASSEYVREQFF.

The J gene is TRBJ2-3, the V gene TRBV5-4; 10 nucleotides line up with TRBD2. The V segment lost 4 bases and the J segment 6 bases; nucleotides outside the gene matches: 11. The CDR3 runs to 16 residues. From germline, CDR1 is SGHNT and CDR2 YYREEE (reference sequence). CDR3 in DNA: TGTGCCAGCAGCCTACCCAGCGGGAGGGCCGTGGATACGCAGTATTTT. Amino acids: CASSLPSGRAVDTQYF.

The J gene is TRBJ1-1, the V gene TRBV19; D gene ambiguous. Per germline, CDR1 LNHDA and CDR2 SQIVND (reference sequence). The V end was cut by 3 bases, the J end by 4 bases, with 9 bases between. This CDR3 has 13 amino acids. CDR3 nucleotides: TGTGCCAGTAGTATCGGTCAGATCACTGAAGCTTTCTTT. This codes for CASSIGQITEAFF. The full variable domain, with the rest looked up from reference TRBV19 and TRBJ1-1, is DGGITQSPKYLFRKEGQNVTLSCEQNLNHDAMYWYRQDPGQGLRLIYYSQIVNDFQKGDIAEGYSVSREKKESFPLTVTSAQKNPTAFYLCASSIGQITEAFFGQGTRLTVV.

This clone came up once. The chain recombines TRBV28 with TRBJ2-1; 7 nucleotides match TRBD2. This CDR3 contains 15 residues. With 6 bases clipped from V and 4 bases from J, the junction kept 9 bases outside the gene matches. The germline V gene encodes CDR1 MDHEN and CDR2 SYDVKM. The DNA of the CDR3 is TGTGCCAGCAGGCCGCCTAGCGGTTTATACAATGAGCAGTTCTTC. Amino acid sequence: CASRPPSGLYNEQFF.

The chain recombines TRBV27 with TRBJ2-1; TRBD1 matches at 7 bases. This CDR3 is built from 18 residues. CDR1 and CDR2 (germline): MNHEY, SMNVEV (reference sequence). J lost 14 bases, V lost 2 bases, and 24 bases had no gene match. CDR3 sequence: CASSLPEPGDSGVLREFF. CDR3 in DNA: TGTGCCAGCAGTTTACCGGAACCCGGGGACAGTGGGGTGCTTCGGGAGTTCTTC.